These 18 T cell receptor beta chains share one sample of origin, sequenced in a study of cytomegalovirus exposure and HLA in healthy donors (dated by TCRdb to 2015 to 2018). Libraries were constructed by the immunoSEQ multiplex PCR assay. For the multiplex PCR, a mixture combining 60 forward primers for TCR Vbeta segments and 13 reverse primers for TCR Jbeta segments was used. In its TCRdb copy, this immuneACCESS table keeps in-frame sequences only and misses some clones. Where compared with another copy, unresolved V genes explain less than half of these, and the others have no known cause. This sample holds around 120,000 clones; 15% to 19% were observed only once. The ten largest clones take up about 2% of the sample. Material: PBMCs. Every receptor here comes from a woman between 18 and 29 years old in good health and CMV-seronegative.

The V call is TRBV5-1, the J call TRBJ2-7; maybe TRBD2 (5 bases). CDR1 is SGHRS, CDR2 YFSETQ, per germline. The germline V and J ends were trimmed by 4 bases and 0 bases, with 14 bases remaining between them. The CDR3 length is 15 residues. The chain's CDR3 is CASSPVRGGSYEQYF. The CDR3 DNA reads as TGCGCCAGCAGCCCCGTTCGGGGTGGCTCCTACGAGCAGTACTTC.

As regards this clone: This sample includes further DNA sequences coding for the same CDR3. The chain recombines TRBV28 with TRBJ1-5; 8 bases agree with TRBD1. Trimming cost V 5 bases and J 5 bases; bases outside gene matches: 5. Germline V gene data show CDR1 as MDHEN and CDR2 as SYDVKM. The CDR3 is 14 amino acids. CDR3: CASSLQGAHQPQHF. In nucleotides, the CDR3 is TGTGCCAGCAGTCTCCAGGGGGCACATCAGCCCCAGCATTTT.

This clone was detected a few times. The gene calls are TRBV2 and TRBJ2-7; a weak D match, TRBD1 (6 bases). CDR3 length: 13 amino acids. Germline CDR1 SNHLY, CDR2 FYNNEI. The ends were cut back, 8 bases at V and 2 bases at J, with 13 bases in the middle. CDR3 sequence (DNA): TGTGCCAGCGGGCAGGGGCGAACCTACGAGCAGTACTTC. Translating it yields CASGQGRTYEQYF.

The V and J genes are TRBV5-1 and TRBJ2-3, with D possibly matching TRBD2 (6 bases). In germline, CDR1 is SGHRS, CDR2 YFSETQ. Trimming stripped 0 bases from V and 3 bases from J, with 8 bases between. The CDR3 sequence is 14 residues long. The CDR3 loop reads CASSLAGGTDTQYF. CDR3 sequence (DNA): TGCGCCAGCAGCTTGGCTGGGGGGACAGATACGCAGTATTTT.

This clone was seen a few times. V is TRBV28 and J is TRBJ2-7; D possibly corresponds to TRBD1 (7 bases). The ends were cut back, 6 bases at V and 7 bases at J, with 16 bases in the middle. This CDR3 is 13 amino acids long. Germline CDR1 MDHEN, CDR2 SYDVKM. In DNA form, the CDR3 reads TGTGCCAGCAGAGGAGGGGGCTTGCGGGAGCAGTACTTC. The encoded protein is CASRGGGLREQYF.

Only a few counts were recorded for this clone. V usage is TRBV6-1 and J usage is TRBJ1-2, with D perhaps matching TRBD1 (6 bases). Germline CDR1 MNHNS, CDR2 SASEGT. CDR3 length: 13 residues. Between the trimmed V and J ends, which lost 7 bases and 8 bases, there was a span of 17 bases. Here the CDR3 reads CASTGGGSRGYTF. CDR3 in DNA: TGTGCCAGCACGGGGGGCGGTTCGAGGGGCTACACCTTC.

The gene calls are TRBV4-2 and TRBJ2-1, with 10 positions matching TRBD2. Germline assignment: CDR1 LGHNA and CDR2 YNFKEQ. Germline trimming cut 0 bases from V and 8 bases from J; bases unmatched to any gene: 4. The CDR3 totals 15 residues. DNA of the CDR3: TGTGCCAGCAGCCAAGATGCTAGCGGGAGTTATGAGCAGTTCTTC. Protein product: CASSQDASGSYEQFF.

V and J are TRBV7-9 and TRBJ1-5; no clear D gene. Germline V lookup: CDR1 SEHNR, CDR2 FQNEAQ (reference sequence). This CDR3 contains 12 residues. V lost 5 bases, J lost 4 bases, and 6 bases lay in between. CDR3 sequence (DNA): TGTGCCAGCAGCGCGATGAATCAGCCCCAGCATTTT. It specifies CASSAMNQPQHF.

The rearrangement joins TRBV5-1 to TRBJ2-7; 7 bases match TRBD2. Germline-derived CDR1 and CDR2 are SGHRS and YFSETQ. The V and J ends lost 3 bases and 0 bases, in that order; junction bases with no gene match: 6. The CDR3 runs to 15 residues. The CDR3 DNA is TGCGCCAGCAGCTGGTCGGGAGGCCTCTCCTACGAGCAGTACTTC. Translating gives CASSWSGGLSYEQYF.

The J gene is TRBJ2-7, the V gene TRBV6-5, with 7 bases that match TRBD1. This CDR3 has 11 residues. The germline V gene has CDR1 MNHEY and CDR2 SVGAGI. Trimming at V came to 6 bases and at J to 5 bases, leaving 1 base not matched to a gene. The CDR3 DNA is TGTGCCAGCAGCACAGGGGACGAGCAGTACTTC. Encoded protein: CASSTGDEQYF.

This clone was picked up a small number of times. V gene TRBV10-3 combines with J gene TRBJ2-7; maybe TRBD1 (6 bases). With 4 bases removed from V and 2 bases from J, the gap between germline ends came to 12 bases. The CDR3 totals 14 residues. Germline V gene sequence: CDR1 ENHRY, CDR2 SYGVKD. The CDR3 here is CAISAGVQPYEQYF. The CDR3 DNA reads as TGTGCCATCAGTGCAGGGGTTCAACCCTACGAGCAGTACTTC.

This clone has more than one count but fewer than ten. The chain combines TRBV2 with TRBJ1-2, with D perhaps TRBD1 (6 bases). CDR3 size: 13 residues. Trimming removed 2 bases at V and 4 bases at J, with 8 bases between. Germline lookup yields CDR1 SNHLY and CDR2 FYNNEI. The CDR3 region has the DNA TGTGCCAGCAGTGAATTGGGGGCCTATGGCTACACCTTC. The encoded protein is CASSELGAYGYTF.

V is TRBV19 and J is TRBJ2-3, with 10 bases identical to TRBD2. Per the germline V gene, CDR1 is LNHDA and CDR2 is SQIVND (reference sequence). The CDR3 extends over 15 amino acids. J was trimmed by 7 bases and V by 5 bases; bases with no gene match: 9. CDR3 sequence reads: CASSGSGRAGNTQYF. DNA for the CDR3: TGTGCCAGTAGTGGAAGCGGGAGGGCCGGGAATACGCAGTATTTT. The complete variable domain, with remaining parts taken from reference TRBV19 and TRBJ2-3, reads DGGITQSPKYLFRKEGQNVTLSCEQNLNHDAMYWYRQDPGQGLRLIYYSQIVNDFQKGDIAEGYSVSREKKESFPLTVTSAQKNPTAFYLCASSGSGRAGNTQYFGPGTRLTVL.

The rearrangement joins TRBV28 to TRBJ2-3; D is perhaps TRBD1 (7 bases). Germline V gene data show CDR1 as MDHEN and CDR2 as SYDVKM. This CDR3 comprises 15 residues. The CDR3 spells CAIQGGVSRGNAQYF. In DNA, the CDR3 is TGTGCAATCCAGGGGGGTGTATCACGCGGAAATGCGCAGTATTTT.

The J gene is TRBJ1-5, the V gene TRBV7-2; weak D call: TRBD1 (5 bases). The CDR3 is made up of 14 amino acids. V was cut by 4 bases and J by 6 bases, with 13 bases left in between. Germline V CDR1 and CDR2: SGHTA, FQGNSA. The CDR3 loop is CASSSRGEVQPQHF. DNA for the CDR3: TGTGCCAGCAGCTCCAGAGGGGAGGTTCAGCCCCAGCATTTT. Looking up the rest from reference TRBV7-2 and TRBJ1-5 gives the full variable domain: GAGVSQSPSNKVTEKGKDVELRCDPISGHTALYWYRQSLGQGLEFLIYFQGNSAPDKSGLPSDRFSAERTGGSVSTLTIQRTQQEDSAVYLCASSSRGEVQPQHFGDGTRLSIL.

The chain carries TRBV28 and TRBJ1-5, with a tentative D call TRBD1 (6 bases). The CDR3 loop spans 12 amino acids. In germline, CDR1 is MDHEN, CDR2 SYDVKM. V lost 7 bases and J 11 bases, leaving 15 bases between the germline ends. The CDR3: CASTGDTRTQHF. The CDR3, as DNA: TGTGCCAGCACCGGGGACACCCGGACCCAGCATTTT.

A few counts support this clone. The chain recombines TRBV5-4 with TRBJ2-7, with D perhaps TRBD2 (5 bases). From germline, CDR1 is SGHNT and CDR2 YYREEE (reference sequence). The V gene lost 4 bases and the J gene lost 5 bases, with 16 bases spanning the gap. CDR3 size: 14 residues. CDR3 nucleotide sequence: TGTGCCAGCAGCCCCGGGGTTCGGGAAGACGAGCAGTACTTC. Protein product: CASSPGVREDEQYF.

This clone was found a few times. The chain links TRBV10-2 to TRBJ2-1, with 9 bases that match TRBD2. V lost 6 bases and J lost 8; bases outside the gene matches: 5. CDR3 length equals 13 residues. From germline, CDR1 is WSHSY and CDR2 SAAADI. Here the CDR3 DNA reads TGCGCCAGCAGGAGCGGGGGGTTCTATGAGCAGTTCTTC. It codes for CASRSGGFYEQFF.